This entry describes one T cell receptor beta chain. Its cognate antigen is unknown. The data were taken from a study of T cell responses to AZD1222 COVID-19 vaccine. Study at large: Second-dose intervals of approximately 4 or approximately 12 weeks were pooled. General study results and limits: Possibly, clonal diversity was underestimated; donors were largely white British and included more females. At baseline, just a handful of AZD1222 recipients tested seropositive. As reported, nearly half of all spike-specific TCRs target variant regions that are unmutated.

The CDR3 is 14 residues long. The V gene's germline CDR1 is SGDLS and CDR2 YYNGEE. V dropped 3 bases and J dropped 4 bases, with 13 bases sitting between them. Profiling relied on immunoSEQ multiplex PCR, and the TCRdb table lists in-frame clones only, not all of them. The sample carries approximately 120,000 clones, 92% recorded once. The chain joins TRBV9 to TRBJ1-2; possibly TRBD1 for D (5 bases). This clonotype was obtained from an adult in good health. The sample was peripheral blood, taken on day 0 of AZD1222 vaccination. The CDR3 sequence is CASSDTGAPYGYTF. Here the CDR3 DNA reads TGTGCCAGCAGCGACACTGGGGCCCCCTATGGCTACACCTTC.